This TCR beta chain was recovered during a study of T cells in localized non-small cell lung cancer. Libraries were prepared by immunoSEQ multiplex PCR; TCRdb keeps only in-frame clonotypes and omits some of them. The table lists around 50,000 clones, roughly 88% of them singletons. V shed 3 bases and J shed 1 base, with 9 bases lying between them. CDR3 length equals 13 residues. CDR1 GTSNPN and CDR2 SVGIG come from the germline V gene (reference sequence). Overall study results and limits: Adjacent lung exhibited a median of about 56 among the 100 most abundant tumor clones. Greater T cell density in blood accompanied longer overall survival. Sequencing was limited to one tumor region, leaving the possibility of heterogeneity open.

With regard to this clone: Its antigen is unidentified.

Source: peripheral blood, taken before any cancer treatment. The TCR was taken from a woman aged 40-69 years with stage I lung adenocarcinoma. The J gene is TRBJ1-2, the V gene TRBV30; D might be TRBD1 (6 bases). CDR3 residues: CAWSRTDNYGYTF. For the CDR3, the DNA is TGTGCCTGGAGCAGGACAGATAACTATGGCTACACCTTC.